This T cell receptor beta chain was recorded in a study of beta chain features in type 1 diabetes. The authors reverse transcribed all of the isolated RNA, so sequencing captured expressed TCRB transcripts. Clones were sequenced by immunoSEQ multiplex PCR, and TCRdb holds only the in-frame ones, with some missing. The table has over 500,000 clones, less than 20% seen once. The authors sorted CD4+ naive, central memory, regulatory and stem cell-like memory cells via CD45RO/CCR7/CD25/CD127/CD95/CD27. Purity exceeding 95% was reached by all sorted populations. General study findings and limits: Researchers caution that PCR might favor shorter templates, equally among patients and controls. There was a possibility that cDNA sequencing over-represented cells with high TCR expression.

The table lists this clone with a count of one. Its target is not known. In germline, CDR1 is MNHEY, CDR2 SMNVEV (reference sequence). Trimming pared 1 base from V and 5 bases from J, leaving 8 bases between. The CDR3 has 14 residues. V and J are TRBV27 and TRBJ1-4; the D is unclear. The sample taken for sequencing was naive CD4+ T cells from blood. The receptor comes from a man younger than 35 in good health. The CDR3 nucleotides read TGTGCCAGCAGTTTATGGGGATCAAATGAAAAACTGTTTTTT. Its protein product is CASSLWGSNEKLFF.